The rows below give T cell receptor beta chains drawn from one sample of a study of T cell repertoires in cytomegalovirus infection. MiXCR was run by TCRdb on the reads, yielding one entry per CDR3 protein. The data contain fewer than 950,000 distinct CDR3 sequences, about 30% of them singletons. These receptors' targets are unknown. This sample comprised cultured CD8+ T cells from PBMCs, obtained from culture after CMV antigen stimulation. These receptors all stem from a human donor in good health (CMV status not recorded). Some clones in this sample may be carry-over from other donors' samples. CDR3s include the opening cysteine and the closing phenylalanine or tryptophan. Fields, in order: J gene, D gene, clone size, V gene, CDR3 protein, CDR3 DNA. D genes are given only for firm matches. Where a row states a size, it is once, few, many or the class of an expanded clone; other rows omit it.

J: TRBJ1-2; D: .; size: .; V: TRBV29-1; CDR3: CSVDGGNDYTF; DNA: TGCAGCGTTGATGGCGGGAACGACTACACCTTC
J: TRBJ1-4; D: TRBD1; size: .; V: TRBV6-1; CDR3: CASSWGQGAGWWTNEKLFF; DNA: TGTGCCAGCAGCTGGGGACAGGGGGCTGGGTGGTGGACTAATGAAAAACTGTTTTTT
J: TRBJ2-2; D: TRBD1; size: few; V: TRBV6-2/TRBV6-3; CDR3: CASSSMDRLNTGELFF; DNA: TGTGCCAGCAGTTCGATGGACAGGCTGAACACCGGGGAGCTGTTTTTT
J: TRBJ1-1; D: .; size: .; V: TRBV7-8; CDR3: CASSFGVKTEAFF; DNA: TGTGCCAGCAGCTTCGGTGTGAAAACTGAAGCTTTCTTT
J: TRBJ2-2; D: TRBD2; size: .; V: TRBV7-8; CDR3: CASSLGFAGGTNTGELFF; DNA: TGTGCCAGCAGCTTAGGGTTTGCGGGGGGTACGAACACCGGGGAGCTGTTTTTT
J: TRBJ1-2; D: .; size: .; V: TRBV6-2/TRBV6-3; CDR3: CASRGSVGPANYGYTF; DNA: TGTGCCAGCAGGGGGAGTGTTGGCCCAGCTAACTATGGCTACACCTTC
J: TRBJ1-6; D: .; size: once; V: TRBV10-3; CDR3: CAISESRARTRVHYNSPLHF; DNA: TGTGCCATCAGTGAGTCGAGGGCCAGAACACGTGTGCACTATAATTCACCCCTCCACTTT
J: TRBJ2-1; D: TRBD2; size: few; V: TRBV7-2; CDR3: CASSPGLDGVNEQFF; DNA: TGTGCCAGCAGCCCGGGACTAGATGGTGTCAATGAGCAGTTCTTC
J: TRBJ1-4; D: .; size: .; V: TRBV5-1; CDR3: CASSLAGGEKLFF; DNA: TGCGCCAGCAGCTTGGCTGGAGGTGAAAAACTGTTTTTT
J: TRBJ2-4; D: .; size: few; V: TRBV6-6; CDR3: CASNRDNKNIQYF; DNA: TGTGCCAGCAACCGGGACAACAAAAACATTCAGTACTTC
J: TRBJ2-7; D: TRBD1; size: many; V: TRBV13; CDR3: CASSLRWDSGSYEQYF; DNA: TGTGCCAGCAGCTTACGCTGGGACAGCGGCTCCTACGAGCAGTACTTC
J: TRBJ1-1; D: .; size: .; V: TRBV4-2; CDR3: CASSQPGRADSEAFF; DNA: TGTGCCAGCAGCCAACCCGGTAGGGCGGACTCTGAAGCTTTCTTT
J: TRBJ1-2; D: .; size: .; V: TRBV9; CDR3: CASSDRSGYTF; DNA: TGTGCCAGCAGTGACAGGTCTGGCTACACCTTC
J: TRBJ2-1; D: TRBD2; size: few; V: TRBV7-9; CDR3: CASTTPGLAGLYNEQFF; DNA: TGTGCCAGCACCACGCCGGGACTAGCGGGGTTATACAATGAGCAGTTCTTC
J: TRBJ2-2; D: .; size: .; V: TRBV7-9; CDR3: CASSSLAKGKGTGELFF; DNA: TGTGCCAGCAGCTCCTTGGCCAAGGGCAAGGGGACCGGGGAGCTGTTTTTT
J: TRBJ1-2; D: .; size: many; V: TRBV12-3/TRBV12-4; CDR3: CASTIGRPGVYGYTF; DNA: TGTGCCAGCACCATCGGGCGGCCGGGGGTCTATGGCTACACCTTC
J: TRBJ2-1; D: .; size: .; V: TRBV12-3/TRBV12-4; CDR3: CASRPGTSLEQFF; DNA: TGTGCCAGCAGACCCGGAACAAGCTTGGAGCAGTTCTTC
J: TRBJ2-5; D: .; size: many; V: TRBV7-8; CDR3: CASSVETQYF; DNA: TGTGCCAGCAGCGTGGAGACCCAGTACTTC
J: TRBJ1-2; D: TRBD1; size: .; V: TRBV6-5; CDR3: CASRGGQVYGYTF; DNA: TGTGCCAGCAGAGGGGGACAGGTCTATGGCTACACCTTC
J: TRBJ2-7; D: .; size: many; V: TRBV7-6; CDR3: CASSLARGGEQYF; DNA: TGTGCCAGCAGCTTAGCCAGGGGCGGCGAGCAGTACTTC
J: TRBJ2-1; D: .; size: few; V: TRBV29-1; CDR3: CSLRDRSYNEQFF; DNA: TGCAGCCTCCGGGACCGCTCCTACAATGAGCAGTTCTTC
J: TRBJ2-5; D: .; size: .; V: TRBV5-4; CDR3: CASSLPAEGTQYF; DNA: TGTGCCAGCAGCTTGCCGGCAGAAGGGACCCAGTACTTC
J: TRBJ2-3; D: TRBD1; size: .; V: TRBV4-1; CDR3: CASSPMGQGIDTQYF; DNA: TGCGCCAGCAGCCCCATGGGACAGGGGATAGATACGCAGTATTTT
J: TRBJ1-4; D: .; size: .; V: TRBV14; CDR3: CASSGQRSTNEKLFF; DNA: TGTGCCAGCAGCGGACAGAGATCAACTAATGAAAAACTGTTTTTT
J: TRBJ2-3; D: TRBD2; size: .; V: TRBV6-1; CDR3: CASSTLEAAGEYF; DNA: TGTGCCAGCAGTACCTTAGAGGCCGCGGGGGAGTATTTT
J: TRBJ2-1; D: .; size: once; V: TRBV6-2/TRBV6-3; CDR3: CASRTPGLPRDNEQFF; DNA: TGTGCCAGCAGAACCCCGGGACTGCCTCGGGATAATGAGCAGTTCTTC
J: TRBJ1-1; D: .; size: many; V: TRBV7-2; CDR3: CASSLVSSGIYTEAFF; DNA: TGTGCCAGCAGCTTAGTGTCCTCAGGGATTTACACTGAAGCTTTCTTT
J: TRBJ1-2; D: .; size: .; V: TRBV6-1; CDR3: CASSFRTEDNYGYTF; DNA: TGTGCCAGCAGTTTTCGGACAGAGGATAACTATGGCTACACCTTC
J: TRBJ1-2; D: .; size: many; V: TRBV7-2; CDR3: CASSLSDGVNYGYTF; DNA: TGTGCCAGCAGCTTATCGGACGGAGTTAACTATGGCTACACCTTC
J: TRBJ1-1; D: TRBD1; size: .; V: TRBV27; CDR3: CASSLSPTGTTEAFF; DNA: TGTGCCAGCAGTTTATCACCGACAGGGACCACTGAAGCTTTCTTT
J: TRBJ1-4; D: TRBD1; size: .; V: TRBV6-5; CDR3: CASSYHRGGEKLFF; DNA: TGTGCCAGCAGTTATCACAGGGGCGGCGAAAAACTGTTTTTT
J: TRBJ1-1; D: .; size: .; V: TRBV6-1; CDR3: CASRLSPGGNTEAFF; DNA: TGTGCCAGCAGGTTATCTCCGGGAGGTAACACTGAAGCTTTCTTT
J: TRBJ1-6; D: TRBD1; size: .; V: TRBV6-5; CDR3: CASSPMRQGQSSYKSPLHF; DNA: TGTGCCAGCAGCCCGATGAGACAGGGGCAAAGCTCCTATAAGTCACCCCTCCACTTT
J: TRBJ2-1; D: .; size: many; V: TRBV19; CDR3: CASTRGGVRGEQFF; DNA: TGTGCCAGTACCAGGGGGGGAGTGAGGGGTGAGCAGTTCTTC
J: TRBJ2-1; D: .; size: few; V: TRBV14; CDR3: CASSQLGPYNEQFF; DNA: TGTGCCAGCAGCCAACTGGGACCTTACAATGAGCAGTTCTTC
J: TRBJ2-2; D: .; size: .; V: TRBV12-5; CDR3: CASGLGGTGELFF; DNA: TGTGCTAGTGGTTTGGGAGGGACCGGGGAGCTGTTTTTT
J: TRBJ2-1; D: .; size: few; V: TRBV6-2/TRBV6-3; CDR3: CASRLLKDRQNSNEQFF; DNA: TGTGCCAGCAGACTCCTGAAGGACAGACAAAATAGCAATGAGCAGTTCTTC
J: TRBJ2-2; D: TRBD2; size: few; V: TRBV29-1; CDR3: CSARLGGVDTGELFF; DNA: TGCAGCGCTCGCCTGGGAGGGGTGGACACCGGGGAGCTGTTTTTT
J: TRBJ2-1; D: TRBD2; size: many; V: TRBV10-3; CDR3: CASYNRGGHPNEQFF; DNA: TGTGCCTCTTACAACCGGGGGGGCCACCCCAATGAGCAGTTCTTC
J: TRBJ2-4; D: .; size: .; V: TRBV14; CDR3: CASSQPKPGAKNIQYF; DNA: TGTGCCAGCAGCCAGCCTAAACCGGGGGCCAAAAACATTCAGTACTTC
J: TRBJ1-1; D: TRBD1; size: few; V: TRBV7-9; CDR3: CASSPRGGGAEAFF; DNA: TGTGCCAGCAGCCCCAGGGGGGGGGGCGCTGAAGCTTTCTTT
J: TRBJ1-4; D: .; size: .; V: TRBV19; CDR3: CASSGLQGNDEKLFF; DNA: TGTGCCAGTAGTGGACTCCAGGGGAATGATGAAAAACTGTTTTTT
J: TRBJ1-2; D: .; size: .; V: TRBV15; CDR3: CATSRGREDDGYTF; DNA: TGTGCCACCAGCAGAGGCAGGGAGGATGATGGCTACACCTTC
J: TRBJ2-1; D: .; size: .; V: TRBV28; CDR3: CASRLGGGPQQFF; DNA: TGTGCCAGCAGACTAGGAGGGGGGCCACAGCAGTTCTTC
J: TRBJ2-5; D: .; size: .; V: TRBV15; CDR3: CATSRDWNSQETQYF; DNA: TGTGCCACCAGCAGAGATTGGAATTCCCAAGAGACCCAGTACTTC
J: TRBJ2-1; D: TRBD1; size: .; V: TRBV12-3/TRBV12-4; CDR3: CVTHPGQGWYNEQFF; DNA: TGTGTCACCCATCCGGGACAGGGATGGTACAATGAGCAGTTCTTC
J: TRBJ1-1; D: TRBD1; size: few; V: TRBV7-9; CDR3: CASSSRQGKNTEAFF; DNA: TGTGCCAGCAGCTCCCGACAGGGTAAAAACACTGAAGCTTTCTTT
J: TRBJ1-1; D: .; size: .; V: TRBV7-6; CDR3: CASSLREGGNTEAFF; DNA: TGTGCCAGCAGCTTACGGGAGGGCGGGAACACTGAAGCTTTCTTT
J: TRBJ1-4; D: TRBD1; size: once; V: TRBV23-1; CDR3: CASSRRTGPPLF; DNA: TGCGCCAGCAGCCGCCGGACAGGGCCCCCCCTTTTT
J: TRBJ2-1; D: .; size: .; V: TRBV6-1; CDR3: CASTVGPAGHEQFF; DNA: TGTGCCAGCACTGTGGGGCCCGCCGGACATGAGCAGTTCTTC
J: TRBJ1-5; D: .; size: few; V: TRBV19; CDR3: CASTISAGTRNQPQHF; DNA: TGTGCCAGTACGATATCAGCCGGGACAAGGAATCAGCCCCAGCATTTT
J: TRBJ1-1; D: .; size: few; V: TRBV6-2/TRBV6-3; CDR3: CASSYVGSNTEAFF; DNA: TGTGCCAGCAGTTACGTCGGCAGCAACACTGAAGCTTTCTTT
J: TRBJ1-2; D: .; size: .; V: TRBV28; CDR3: CASSHIDDRKEGYTF; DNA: TGTGCCAGCAGTCACATCGACGACCGAAAAGAGGGCTACACCTTC
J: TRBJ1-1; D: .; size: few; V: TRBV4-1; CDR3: CASSQGQQGYTEAFF; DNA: TGCGCCAGCAGCCAAGGCCAACAGGGTTACACTGAAGCTTTCTTT
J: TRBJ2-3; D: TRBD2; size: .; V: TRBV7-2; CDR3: CASSLGTSGITDTQYF; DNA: TGTGCCAGCAGCTTAGGGACTAGCGGAATCACAGATACGCAGTATTTT